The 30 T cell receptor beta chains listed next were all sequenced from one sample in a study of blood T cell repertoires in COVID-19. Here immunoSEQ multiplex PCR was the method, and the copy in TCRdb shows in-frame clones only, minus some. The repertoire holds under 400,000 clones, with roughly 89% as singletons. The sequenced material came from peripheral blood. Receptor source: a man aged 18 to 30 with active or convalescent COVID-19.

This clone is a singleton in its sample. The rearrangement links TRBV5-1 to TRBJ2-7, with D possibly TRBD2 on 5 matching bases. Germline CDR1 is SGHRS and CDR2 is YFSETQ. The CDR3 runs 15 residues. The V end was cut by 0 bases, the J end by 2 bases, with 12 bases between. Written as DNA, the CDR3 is TGCGCCAGCAGCTTGGGGAGCGCACTAGCCTACGAGCAGTACTTC. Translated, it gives CASSLGSALAYEQYF.

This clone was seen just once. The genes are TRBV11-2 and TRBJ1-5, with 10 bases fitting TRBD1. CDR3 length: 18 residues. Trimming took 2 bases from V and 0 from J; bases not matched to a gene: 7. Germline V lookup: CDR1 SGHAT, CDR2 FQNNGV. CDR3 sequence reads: CASSLSRDRGHSNQPQHF. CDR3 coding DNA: TGTGCCAGCAGCTTATCCCGGGACAGGGGACATAGCAATCAGCCCCAGCATTTT. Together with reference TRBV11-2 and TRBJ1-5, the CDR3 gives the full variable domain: EAGVAQSPRYKIIEKRQSVAFWCNPISGHATLYWYQQILGQGPKLLIQFQNNGVVDDSQLPKDRFSAERLKGVDSTLKIQPAKLEDSAVYLCASSLSRDRGHSNQPQHFGDGTRLSIL.

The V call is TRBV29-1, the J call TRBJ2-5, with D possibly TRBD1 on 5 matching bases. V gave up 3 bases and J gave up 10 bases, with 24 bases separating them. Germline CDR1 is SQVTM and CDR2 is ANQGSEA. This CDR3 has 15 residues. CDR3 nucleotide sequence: TGCAGCGTTGACCTGCCTCCTGGGGCTAGAGCTAGCCAGTACTTC. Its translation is CSVDLPPGARASQYF.

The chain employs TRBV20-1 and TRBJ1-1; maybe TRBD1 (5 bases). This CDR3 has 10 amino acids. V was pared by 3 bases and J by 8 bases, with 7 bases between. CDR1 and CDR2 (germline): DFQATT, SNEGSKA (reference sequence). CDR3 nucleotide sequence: TGCAGTGCTAGGGAGGGGGAAGCTTTCTTT. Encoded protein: CSAREGEAFF.

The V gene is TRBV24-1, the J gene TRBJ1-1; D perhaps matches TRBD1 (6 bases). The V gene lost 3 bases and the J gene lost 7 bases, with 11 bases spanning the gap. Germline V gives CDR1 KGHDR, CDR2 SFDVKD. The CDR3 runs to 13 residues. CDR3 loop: CATSDPLGGEAFF. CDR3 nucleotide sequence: TGTGCCACCAGTGATCCCTTAGGGGGTGAAGCTTTCTTT.

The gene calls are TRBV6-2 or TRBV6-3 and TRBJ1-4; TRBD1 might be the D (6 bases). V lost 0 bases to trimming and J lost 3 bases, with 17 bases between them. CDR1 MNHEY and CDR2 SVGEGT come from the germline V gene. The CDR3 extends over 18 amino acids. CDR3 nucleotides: TGTGCCAGCAGTTACTCGGCCAGGGCCAGGGGTTCTAATGAAAAACTGTTTTTT. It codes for CASSYSARARGSNEKLFF.

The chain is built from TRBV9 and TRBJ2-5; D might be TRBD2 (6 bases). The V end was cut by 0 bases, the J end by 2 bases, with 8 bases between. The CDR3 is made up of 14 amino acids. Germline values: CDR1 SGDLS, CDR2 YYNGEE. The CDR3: CASSVGGGQETQYF. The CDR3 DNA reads TGTGCCAGCAGCGTAGGTGGGGGGCAAGAGACCCAGTACTTC.

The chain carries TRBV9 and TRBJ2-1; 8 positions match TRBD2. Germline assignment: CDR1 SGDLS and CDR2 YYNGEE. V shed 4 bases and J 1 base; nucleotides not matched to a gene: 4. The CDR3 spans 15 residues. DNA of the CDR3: TGTGCCAGCAGCCCGGGGGGGCGGTCCTACAATGAGCAGTTCTTC. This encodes CASSPGGRSYNEQFF.

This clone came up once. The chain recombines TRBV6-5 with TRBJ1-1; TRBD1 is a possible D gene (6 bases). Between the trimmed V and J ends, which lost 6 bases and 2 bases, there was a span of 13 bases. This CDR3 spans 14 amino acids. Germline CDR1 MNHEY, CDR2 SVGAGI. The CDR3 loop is CASSRGQANTEAFF. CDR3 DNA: TGTGCCAGCAGCCGGGGACAAGCAAACACTGAAGCTTTCTTT.

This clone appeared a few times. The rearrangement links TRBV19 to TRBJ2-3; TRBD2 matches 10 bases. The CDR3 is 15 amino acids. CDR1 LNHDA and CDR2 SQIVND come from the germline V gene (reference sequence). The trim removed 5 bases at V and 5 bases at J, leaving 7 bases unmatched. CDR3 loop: CASSSAGGMIDTQYF. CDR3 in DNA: TGTGCCAGTAGTTCAGCGGGGGGGATGATAGATACGCAGTATTTT.

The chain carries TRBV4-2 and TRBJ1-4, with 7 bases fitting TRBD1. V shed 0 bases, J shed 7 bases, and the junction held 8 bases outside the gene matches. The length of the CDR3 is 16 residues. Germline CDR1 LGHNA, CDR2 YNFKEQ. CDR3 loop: CASSQEWRSGGEKLFF. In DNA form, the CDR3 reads TGTGCCAGCAGCCAAGAGTGGAGGTCAGGGGGTGAAAAACTGTTTTTT.

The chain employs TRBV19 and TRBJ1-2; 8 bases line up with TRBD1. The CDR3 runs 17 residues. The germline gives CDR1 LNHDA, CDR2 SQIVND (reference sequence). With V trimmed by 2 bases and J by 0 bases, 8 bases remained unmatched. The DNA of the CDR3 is TGTGCCAGTAGTATAAGCGGCCTACAGGGGGCTAACTATGGCTACACCTTC. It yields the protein CASSISGLQGANYGYTF.

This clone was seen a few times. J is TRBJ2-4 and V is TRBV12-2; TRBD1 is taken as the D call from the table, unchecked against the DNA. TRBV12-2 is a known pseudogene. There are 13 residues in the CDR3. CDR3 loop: CASPQYGRNIQYF. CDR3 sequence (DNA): TGTGCAAGTCCCCAATACGGCAGGAACATTCAGTACTTC.

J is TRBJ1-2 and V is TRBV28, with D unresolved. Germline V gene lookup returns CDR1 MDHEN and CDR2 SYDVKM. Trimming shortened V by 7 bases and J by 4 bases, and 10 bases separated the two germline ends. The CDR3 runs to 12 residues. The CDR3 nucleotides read TGTGCCAGCATTGCGGGCAGCTATGGCTACACCTTC. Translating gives CASIAGSYGYTF.

The CDR3 DNA reads as TGTGCCAGCAGCCAAGATACCGGGAGAGTCACAGATACGCAGTATTTT. Translation: CASSQDTGRVTDTQYF. The V gene is TRBV3-1 (or the pseudogene TRBV3-2), the J gene TRBJ2-3; possibly TRBD2 for D (6 bases). Germline CDR1 reads LGHDT; CDR2 reads YNNKEL (reference sequence). V was clipped by 0 bases and J by 2 bases, with 12 bases between them. CDR3 size: 16 residues.

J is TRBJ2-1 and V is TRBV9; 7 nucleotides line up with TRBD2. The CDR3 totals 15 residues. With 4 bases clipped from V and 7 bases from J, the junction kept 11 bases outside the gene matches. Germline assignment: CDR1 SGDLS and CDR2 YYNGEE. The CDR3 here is CASSTSGVTLNEQFF. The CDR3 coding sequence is TGTGCCAGCAGCACAAGCGGGGTAACACTGAATGAGCAGTTCTTC. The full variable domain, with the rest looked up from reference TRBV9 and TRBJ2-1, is DSGVTQTPKHLITATGQRVTLRCSPRSGDLSVYWYQQSLDQGLQFLIQYYNGEERAKGNILERFSAQQFPDLHSELNLSSLELGDSALYFCASSTSGVTLNEQFFGPGTRLTVL.

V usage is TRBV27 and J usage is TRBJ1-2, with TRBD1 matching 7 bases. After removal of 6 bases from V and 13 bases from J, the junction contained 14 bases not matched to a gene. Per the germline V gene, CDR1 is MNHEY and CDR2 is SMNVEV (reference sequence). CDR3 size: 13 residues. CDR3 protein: CASRPDRVRVPTF. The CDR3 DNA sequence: TGTGCCAGCAGACCCGACAGGGTGAGAGTTCCCACCTTC.

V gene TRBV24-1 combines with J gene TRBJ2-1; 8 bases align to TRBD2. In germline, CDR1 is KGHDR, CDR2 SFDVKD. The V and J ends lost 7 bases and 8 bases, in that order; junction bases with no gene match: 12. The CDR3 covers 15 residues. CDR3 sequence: CATRVGRGARDEQFF. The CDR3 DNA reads TGTGCCACCAGGGTTGGGCGGGGGGCCAGAGATGAGCAGTTCTTC.

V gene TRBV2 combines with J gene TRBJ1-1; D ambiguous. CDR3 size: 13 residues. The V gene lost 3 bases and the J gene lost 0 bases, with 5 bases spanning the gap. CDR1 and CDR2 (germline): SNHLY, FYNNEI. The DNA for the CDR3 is TGTGCCAGCAGTGACAGGCTGAACACTGAAGCTTTCTTT. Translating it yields CASSDRLNTEAFF. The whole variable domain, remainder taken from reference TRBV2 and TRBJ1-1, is EPEVTQTPSHQVTQMGQEVILRCVPISNHLYFYWYRQILGQKVEFLVSFYNNEISEKSEIFDDQFSVERPDGSNFTLKIRSTKLEDSAMYFCASSDRLNTEAFFGQGTRLTVV.

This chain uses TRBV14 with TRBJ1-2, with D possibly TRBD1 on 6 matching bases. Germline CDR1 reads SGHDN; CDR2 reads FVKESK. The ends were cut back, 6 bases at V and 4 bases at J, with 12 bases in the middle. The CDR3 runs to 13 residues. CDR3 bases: TGTGCCAGCAGTCAACAGGGATTCTATGGCTACACCTTC. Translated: CASSQQGFYGYTF.

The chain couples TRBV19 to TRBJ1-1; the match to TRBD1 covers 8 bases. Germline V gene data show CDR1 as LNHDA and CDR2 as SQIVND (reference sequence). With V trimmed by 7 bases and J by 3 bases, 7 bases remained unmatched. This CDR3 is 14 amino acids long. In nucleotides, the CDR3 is TGTGCCAGTATCCCTGACAGGGGCGACACTGAAGCTTTCTTT. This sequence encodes CASIPDRGDTEAFF.

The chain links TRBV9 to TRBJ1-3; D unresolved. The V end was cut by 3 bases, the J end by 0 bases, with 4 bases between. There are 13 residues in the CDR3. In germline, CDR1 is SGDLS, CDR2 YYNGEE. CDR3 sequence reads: CASSANSGNTIYF. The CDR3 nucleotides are TGTGCCAGCAGCGCAAACTCTGGAAACACCATATATTTT. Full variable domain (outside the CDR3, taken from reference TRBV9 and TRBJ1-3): DSGVTQTPKHLITATGQRVTLRCSPRSGDLSVYWYQQSLDQGLQFLIQYYNGEERAKGNILERFSAQQFPDLHSELNLSSLELGDSALYFCASSANSGNTIYFGEGSWLTVV.

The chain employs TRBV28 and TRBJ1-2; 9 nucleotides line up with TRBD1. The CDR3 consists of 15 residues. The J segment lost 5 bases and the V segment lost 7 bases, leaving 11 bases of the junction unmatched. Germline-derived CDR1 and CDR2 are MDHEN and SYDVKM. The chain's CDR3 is CASNTPVQGAYGYTF. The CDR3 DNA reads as TGTGCCAGCAACACACCGGTACAGGGGGCTTATGGCTACACCTTC.

The CDR3 region has the DNA TGTGCCAGCAGTGAAAGAACTGGACAGGTGATCTCTGGGGCCAACGTCCTGACTTTC. It encodes CASSERTGQVISGANVLTF. This chain links TRBV6-1 with TRBJ2-6; TRBD1 matches at 7 bases. With 2 bases clipped from V and 0 bases from J, the junction kept 10 bases outside the gene matches. Germline CDR1 reads MNHNS; CDR2 reads SASEGT. This CDR3 spans 19 amino acids.

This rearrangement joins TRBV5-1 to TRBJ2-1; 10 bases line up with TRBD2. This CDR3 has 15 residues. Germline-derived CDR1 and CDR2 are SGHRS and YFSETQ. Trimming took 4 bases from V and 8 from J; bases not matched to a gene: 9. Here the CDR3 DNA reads TGCGCCAGCAGCCCCCAAGTAGCGGGGGGCCATGAGCAGTTCTTC. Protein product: CASSPQVAGGHEQFF.

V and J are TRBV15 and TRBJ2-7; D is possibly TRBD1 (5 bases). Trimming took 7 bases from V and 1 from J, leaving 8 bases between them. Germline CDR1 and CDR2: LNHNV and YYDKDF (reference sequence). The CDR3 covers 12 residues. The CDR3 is CATNSGSYEQYF. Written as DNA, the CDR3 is TGTGCCACCAACTCAGGGTCCTACGAGCAGTACTTC.

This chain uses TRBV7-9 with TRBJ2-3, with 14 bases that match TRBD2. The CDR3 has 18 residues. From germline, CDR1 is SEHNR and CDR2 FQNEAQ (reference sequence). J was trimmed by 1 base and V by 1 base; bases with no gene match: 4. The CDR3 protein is CASSLGLAGGLGTDTQYF. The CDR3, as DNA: TGTGCCAGCAGCTTAGGACTAGCGGGGGGGCTTGGCACAGATACGCAGTATTTT.

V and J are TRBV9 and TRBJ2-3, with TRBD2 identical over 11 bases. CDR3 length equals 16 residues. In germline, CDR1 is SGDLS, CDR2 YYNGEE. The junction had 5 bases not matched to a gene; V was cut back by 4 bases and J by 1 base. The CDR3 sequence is CASSPSSGRGTDTQYF. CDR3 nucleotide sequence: TGTGCCAGCAGCCCAAGTAGCGGGAGGGGCACAGATACGCAGTATTTT.

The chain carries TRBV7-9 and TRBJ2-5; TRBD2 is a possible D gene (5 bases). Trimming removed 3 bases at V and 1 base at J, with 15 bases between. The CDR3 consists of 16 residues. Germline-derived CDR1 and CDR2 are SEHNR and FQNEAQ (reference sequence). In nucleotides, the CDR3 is TGTGCCAGCAGCTTCGCTTTTTCTAGCAGCCAAGAGACCCAGTACTTC. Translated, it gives CASSFAFSSSQETQYF. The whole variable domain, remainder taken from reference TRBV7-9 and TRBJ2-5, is DTGVSQNPRHKITKRGQNVTFRCDPISEHNRLYWYRQTLGQGPEFLTYFQNEAQLEKSRLLSDRFSAERPKGSFSTLEIQRTEQGDSAMYLCASSFAFSSSQETQYFGPGTRLLVL.

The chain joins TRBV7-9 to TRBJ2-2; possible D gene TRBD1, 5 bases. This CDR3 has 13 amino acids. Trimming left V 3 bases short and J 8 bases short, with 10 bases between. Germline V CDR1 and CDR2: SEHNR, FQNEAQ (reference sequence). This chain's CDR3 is CASSFLGPGELFF. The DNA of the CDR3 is TGTGCCAGCAGCTTTTTGGGGCCTGGGGAGCTGTTTTTT.